What follows are 26 T cell receptor beta chains derived from one specimen sequenced in a study of blood T cell repertoires in COVID-19. Profiling relied on immunoSEQ multiplex PCR, and the TCRdb table lists in-frame clones only, not all of them. The sample consists of hundreds of thousands of clones, about 88% of them appearing once. Sequencing input: PBMCs or T cells enriched from blood (not recorded which). These receptors originate from a woman in her 40s who had recovered from COVID-19.

The V call is TRBV11-3, the J call TRBJ2-6; D ambiguous. With 5 bases removed from V and 1 base from J, the gap between germline ends came to 9 bases. Germline CDR1 is SGHNT and CDR2 is YENEEA. There are 15 residues in the CDR3. The CDR3 coding sequence is TGTGCCAGCAGCGAGATGCGGTCTGGGGCCAACGTCCTGACTTTC. It encodes CASSEMRSGANVLTF.

This clone occurred once. The gene calls are TRBV5-6 and TRBJ2-1, with a tentative D call TRBD2 (6 bases). The CDR3 covers 15 residues. Per the germline V gene, CDR1 is SGHDT and CDR2 is YYEEEE. The ends were cut back, 3 bases at V and 4 bases at J, with 14 bases in the middle. CDR3 DNA: TGTGCCAGCAGCTCGGGCGGGACGATATACAATGAGCAGTTCTTC. Translation: CASSSGGTIYNEQFF.

The V gene is TRBV9, the J gene TRBJ1-2; 8 nucleotides match TRBD1. Germline CDR1 is SGDLS and CDR2 is YYNGEE. CDR3 length equals 14 residues. The V gene end was trimmed by 0 bases and the J gene end by 7 bases; junction bases not matched to a gene: 5. In DNA form, the CDR3 reads TGTGCCAGCAGCGTAGGGGACAGGTTGTCTGGCTACACCTTC. This encodes CASSVGDRLSGYTF.

V is TRBV5-4 and J is TRBJ1-1; 7 nucleotides agree with TRBD1. CDR1 and CDR2 (germline): SGHNT, YYREEE (reference sequence). V was pared by 0 bases and J by 5 bases, with 4 bases of the junction left unmatched. This CDR3 has 14 residues. The CDR3 sequence is CASSLENRGTEAFF. In DNA form, the CDR3 reads TGTGCCAGCAGCTTGGAGAACAGGGGTACTGAAGCTTTCTTT. The full variable domain, its missing parts supplied by reference TRBV5-4 and TRBJ1-1, is ETGVTQSPTHLIKTRGQQVTLRCSSQSGHNTVSWYQQALGQGPQFIFQYYREEENGRGNFPPRFSGLQFPNYSSELNVNALELDDSALYLCASSLENRGTEAFFGQGTRLTVV.

The V call is TRBV7-2, the J call TRBJ1-1, with D possibly being TRBD1 (6 bases). Germline CDR1 reads SGHTA; CDR2 reads FQGNSA. The CDR3 has 14 residues. Trimming took off 4 bases at V and 5 bases at J, with 14 bases between the two ends. The CDR3 spells CASSSDPRGTEAFF. The CDR3 coding sequence is TGTGCCAGCAGCTCCGACCCGAGGGGGACTGAAGCTTTCTTT.

The gene calls are TRBV19 and TRBJ1-5; a weak D match, TRBD1 (5 bases). This CDR3 has 15 amino acids. CDR1 is LNHDA, CDR2 SQIVND, per germline (reference sequence). The germline V and J ends were trimmed by 6 bases and 4 bases, with 16 bases remaining between them. The CDR3 is CASRKGSGGNQPQHF. DNA for the CDR3: TGTGCCAGTAGAAAGGGGTCGGGTGGAAATCAGCCCCAGCATTTT.

A few counts support this clone. V usage is TRBV30 and J usage is TRBJ1-1, with unresolved D. Germline V gene lookup returns CDR1 GTSNPN and CDR2 SVGIG (reference sequence). The CDR3 totals 12 residues. The V gene lost 1 base and the J gene lost 8 bases, with 11 bases spanning the gap. CDR3 protein: CAWSAKTVEAFF. The CDR3 DNA follows: TGTGCCTGGAGTGCAAAAACAGTGGAAGCTTTCTTT.

The rearrangement links TRBV3-1 (or the pseudogene TRBV3-2) to TRBJ1-5, with 7 positions matching TRBD1. The V gene end was trimmed by 6 bases and the J gene end by 4 bases; junction bases not matched to a gene: 3. This CDR3 is 13 amino acids long. Looked up from germline, CDR1 is LGHDT and CDR2 is YNNKEL (reference sequence). CDR3 region: CASRGQDNQPQHF. As DNA, the CDR3 is TGTGCCAGCAGAGGACAGGATAATCAGCCCCAGCATTTT.

V gene TRBV21-1 combines with J gene TRBJ2-1; no check of the table's D call, TRBD1, against the DNA was made. TRBV21-1 corresponds to a pseudogene. The CDR3 runs to 14 residues. CDR3 nucleotides: TGTGCCAGCAGTCCGGGACAGGGATACAATGAGCAGTTCTTC. Translating gives CASSPGQGYNEQFF.

V usage is TRBV2 and J usage is TRBJ1-5; 8 bases map to TRBD1. CDR3 size: 15 residues. Germline assignment: CDR1 SNHLY and CDR2 FYNNEI. The V segment lost 3 bases and the J segment 6 bases; nucleotides outside the gene matches: 7. The CDR3 here is CASSEEGQASQPQHF. The CDR3 bases are TGTGCCAGCAGTGAGGAGGGACAGGCGTCTCAGCCCCAGCATTTT.

This chain links TRBV6-1 with TRBJ2-7; TRBD2 matches at 9 bases. The CDR3 runs to 15 residues. The germline V gene has CDR1 MNHNS and CDR2 SASEGT. Unmatched junction bases numbered 5, after V lost 1 base and J lost 4 bases. CDR3 region: CASSEDGGRAYEQYF. As DNA, the CDR3 is TGTGCCAGCAGTGAAGACGGCGGGAGGGCGTACGAGCAGTACTTC.

The chain employs TRBV7-9 and TRBJ2-7; D may be TRBD1 (7 bases). CDR3 length: 15 residues. Trimming stripped 2 bases from V and 0 bases from J, with 11 bases between. Germline V gives CDR1 SEHNR, CDR2 FQNEAQ (reference sequence). The CDR3 here is CASSLSGGSSYEQYF. In DNA, the CDR3 is TGTGCCAGCAGCTTATCAGGGGGGAGCTCCTACGAGCAGTACTTC.

The chain combines TRBV7-6 with TRBJ1-6, with a weak D call TRBD1 (5 bases). The CDR3 runs to 13 residues. CDR1 and CDR2 from the germline V gene are SGHVS and FNYEAQ. V was pared by 5 bases and J by 8 bases, with 10 bases between. The CDR3 loop reads CASSRTRDSPLHF. CDR3 in DNA: TGTGCCAGCAGCAGAACCAGGGATTCACCCCTCCACTTT.

The J gene is TRBJ2-7, the V gene TRBV10-1; a weak D match, TRBD2 (5 bases). Germline assignment: CDR1 WNHNN and CDR2 SYGVQD (reference sequence). The CDR3 spans 13 residues. V was shortened by 2 bases and J by 7 bases, with 12 bases between the two germline ends. DNA for the CDR3: TGCGCCAGCAGTGAGAGGACGACGGGGGAGCAGTACTTC. This codes for CASSERTTGEQYF.

The CDR3 reads CASSPLGPQETQYF. The CDR3 DNA is TGCGCCAGCAGCCCCCTGGGGCCCCAAGAGACCCAGTACTTC. V gene TRBV5-1 combines with J gene TRBJ2-5, with D possibly being TRBD1 (5 bases). Germline V lookup: CDR1 SGHRS, CDR2 YFSETQ. The germline V and J ends were trimmed by 4 bases and 1 base, with 11 bases remaining between them. The CDR3 extends over 14 amino acids.

The chain links TRBV5-5 to TRBJ2-5; 9 nucleotides agree with TRBD2. CDR3 length equals 15 residues. With 0 bases clipped from V and 0 bases from J, the junction kept 0 bases outside the gene matches. The germline CDR1 and CDR2 sequences are SGHKS and YYEKEE (reference sequence). The CDR3 coding sequence is TGTGCCAGCAGCTTGGGACTAGCGGACCAAGAGACCCAGTACTTC. Its protein product is CASSLGLADQETQYF.

The chain joins TRBV28 to TRBJ1-3; D gene ambiguous. Trimming stripped 3 bases from V and 10 bases from J, with 16 bases between. The CDR3 length is 14 residues. Germline V CDR1 and CDR2: MDHEN, SYDVKM. CDR3 coding DNA: TGTGCCAGCAGTTTTTCTTATGGGCAGCCAACCATATATTTT. Its protein product is CASSFSYGQPTIYF.

The V gene is TRBV5-4, the J gene TRBJ1-2, with D hard to call. Trimming pared 4 bases from V and 7 bases from J, leaving 20 bases between. CDR3 length equals 15 residues. Germline V gene data show CDR1 as SGHNT and CDR2 as YYREEE (reference sequence). The CDR3 coding sequence is TGTGCCAGCAGCACCCCGGGGAAGGGTCTTAGTGGCTACACCTTC. Its translation: CASSTPGKGLSGYTF.

The chain carries TRBV10-3 and TRBJ2-3, with D unclear. With 4 bases removed from V and 0 bases from J, the gap between germline ends came to 8 bases. Germline V gene data show CDR1 as ENHRY and CDR2 as SYGVKD. This CDR3 contains 14 residues. The DNA of the CDR3 is TGTGCCATCAGTGGTGACTTCAGCACAGATACGCAGTATTTT. Its protein is CAISGDFSTDTQYF.

Comments on this clone: Other DNA sequences in the sample encode the same CDR3. This sequence joins TRBV3-1 (or the pseudogene TRBV3-2) and TRBJ1-2; 9 bases match TRBD1. The CDR3 spans 14 residues. Trimming cost V 1 base and J 6 bases; bases outside gene matches: 3. Germline values: CDR1 LGHDT, CDR2 YNNKEL (reference sequence). CDR3 nucleotides: TGTGCCAGCAGCCAAGTAGGGACAGGGAATGGCTACACCTTC. Protein sequence: CASSQVGTGNGYTF.

V usage is TRBV10-3 and J usage is TRBJ1-1; D perhaps matches TRBD1 (6 bases). The V gene lost 9 bases and the J gene lost 1 base, with 12 bases spanning the gap. The V gene's germline CDR1 is ENHRY and CDR2 SYGVKD. The CDR3 has 13 residues. The CDR3 sequence: CAIRGTENTEAFF. For the CDR3, the DNA is TGTGCCATAAGGGGGACGGAGAACACTGAAGCTTTCTTT.

The chain links TRBV19 to TRBJ1-5; D ambiguous. The CDR3 has 15 amino acids. The germline CDR1 and CDR2 sequences are LNHDA and SQIVND (reference sequence). V was trimmed by 5 bases and J by 0 bases, leaving 11 bases between them. This CDR3 is CASSYPGSSNQPQHF. The DNA of the CDR3 is TGTGCCAGTAGTTACCCGGGATCTAGCAATCAGCCCCAGCATTTT.

The rearrangement links TRBV14 to TRBJ2-7; possibly TRBD2 for D (5 bases). Per the germline V gene, CDR1 is SGHDN and CDR2 is FVKESK. This CDR3 contains 15 residues. V was shortened by 0 bases and J by 6 bases, with 15 bases between the two germline ends. The DNA for the CDR3 is TGTGCCAGCAGCCAAGATTCGGAGGTAATCGGCGAGCAGTACTTC. Protein product: CASSQDSEVIGEQYF.

This chain joins TRBV19 and TRBJ2-7, with 7 bases fitting TRBD1. J lost 3 bases, V lost 5 bases, and 7 bases had no gene match. Germline values: CDR1 LNHDA, CDR2 SQIVND (reference sequence). The length of the CDR3 is 14 residues. The CDR3 nucleotides read TGTGCCAGTAGTGTGGGTCCAGGGGGCTACGAGCAGTACTTC. Its protein is CASSVGPGGYEQYF.

This chain connects TRBV2 to TRBJ2-7, with D perhaps matching TRBD2 (6 bases). The CDR3 is 13 residues long. Germline V CDR1 and CDR2: SNHLY, FYNNEI. The V gene lost 0 bases and the J gene lost 7 bases, with 10 bases spanning the gap. CDR3 sequence: CASSEALRGEQYF. CDR3 bases: TGTGCCAGCAGTGAAGCGCTTCGGGGGGAGCAGTACTTC.

V gene TRBV7-2 combines with J gene TRBJ1-6, with a tentative D call TRBD1 (5 bases). The ends were cut back, 0 bases at V and 8 bases at J, with 8 bases in the middle. Looked up from germline, CDR1 is SGHTA and CDR2 is FQGNSA. The CDR3 extends over 14 amino acids. The CDR3 loop is CASSLAGGDSPLHF. DNA for the CDR3: TGTGCCAGCAGCTTAGCCGGGGGAGATTCACCCCTCCACTTT.